This TCR beta chain was recorded in a study of T cells in localized non-small cell lung cancer. The V and J ends lost 4 bases and 4 bases respectively, with 11 bases between them. The CDR3 loop spans 14 amino acids. CDR1 and CDR2 from the germline V gene are LNHDA and SQIVND (reference sequence). Details on this clone: The antigen is not known.

The data were produced by immunoSEQ multiplex PCR, yet TCRdb's version contains in-frame clones alone and is incomplete. The sample records about 39,000 clones, around 79% being singletons. Points from the study as a whole: Appearance in adjacent lung was seen for a median 57 of the top 100 tumor clones. Compared with tumor, uninvolved adjacent lung displayed greater T cell clonality, ranking highest overall. Sequencing involved a lone tumor region, leaving heterogeneity possible.

The chain couples TRBV19 to TRBJ2-1; possibly TRBD1 for D (5 bases). The source was PBMCs, collected before any cancer treatment. The sequence came from a woman aged 35-75 years with stage II squamous cell lung carcinoma. CDR3: CASSRAGPYNEQFF. The CDR3, as DNA: TGTGCCAGTAGTAGGGCAGGGCCGTACAATGAGCAGTTCTTC.